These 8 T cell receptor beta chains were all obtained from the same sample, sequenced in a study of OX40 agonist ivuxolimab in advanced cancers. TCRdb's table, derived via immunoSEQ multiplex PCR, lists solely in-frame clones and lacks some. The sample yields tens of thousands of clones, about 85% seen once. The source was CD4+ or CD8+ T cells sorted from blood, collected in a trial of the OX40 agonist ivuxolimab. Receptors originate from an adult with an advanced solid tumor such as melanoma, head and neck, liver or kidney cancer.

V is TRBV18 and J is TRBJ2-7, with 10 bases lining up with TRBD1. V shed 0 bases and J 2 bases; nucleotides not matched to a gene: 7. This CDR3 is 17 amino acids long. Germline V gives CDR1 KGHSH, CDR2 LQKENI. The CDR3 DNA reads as TGTGCCAGCTCACCACCCCCGGGACAGGGGTTCGCCTACGAGCAGTACTTC. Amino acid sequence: CASSPPPGQGFAYEQYF. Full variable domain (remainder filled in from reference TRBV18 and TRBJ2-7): NAGVMQNPRHLVRRRGQEARLRCSPMKGHSHVYWYRQLPEEGLKFMVYLQKENIIDESGMPKERFSAEFPKEGPSILRIQQVVRGDSAAYFCASSPPPGQGFAYEQYFGPGTRLTVT.

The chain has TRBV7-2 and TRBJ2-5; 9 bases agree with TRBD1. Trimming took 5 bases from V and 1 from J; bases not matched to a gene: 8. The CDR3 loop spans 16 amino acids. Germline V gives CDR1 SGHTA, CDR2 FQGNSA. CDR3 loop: CASSPGDRGSQETQYF. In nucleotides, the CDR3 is TGTGCCAGCAGCCCGGGCGACAGGGGGTCCCAAGAGACCCAGTACTTC.

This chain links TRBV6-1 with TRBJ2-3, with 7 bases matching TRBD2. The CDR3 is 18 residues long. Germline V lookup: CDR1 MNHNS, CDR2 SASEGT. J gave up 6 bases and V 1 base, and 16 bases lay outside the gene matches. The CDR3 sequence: CASSEVGTGSGPADTQYF. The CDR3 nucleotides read TGTGCCAGCAGTGAAGTGGGGACGGGTAGCGGGCCGGCGGATACGCAGTATTTT.

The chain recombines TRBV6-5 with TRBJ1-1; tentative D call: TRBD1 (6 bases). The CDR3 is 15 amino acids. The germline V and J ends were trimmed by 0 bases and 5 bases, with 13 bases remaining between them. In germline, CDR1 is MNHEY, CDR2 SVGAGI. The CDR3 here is CASSYSTGAGTEAFF. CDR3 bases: TGTGCCAGCAGTTACTCGACGGGGGCTGGTACTGAAGCTTTCTTT.

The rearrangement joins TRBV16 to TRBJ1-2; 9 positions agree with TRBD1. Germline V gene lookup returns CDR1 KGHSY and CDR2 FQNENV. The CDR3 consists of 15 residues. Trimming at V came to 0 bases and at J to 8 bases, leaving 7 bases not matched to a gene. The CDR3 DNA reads TGTGCCAGCAGCCAATCGATGGGAGGACAGGGGGGCTACACCTTC. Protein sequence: CASSQSMGGQGGYTF.

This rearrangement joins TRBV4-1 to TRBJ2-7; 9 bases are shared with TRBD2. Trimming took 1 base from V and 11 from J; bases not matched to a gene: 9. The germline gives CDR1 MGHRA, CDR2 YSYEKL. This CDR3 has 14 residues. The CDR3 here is CASSQAQTSGHKYF. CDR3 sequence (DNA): TGCGCCAGCAGCCAAGCCCAGACTAGCGGCCACAAGTACTTC.

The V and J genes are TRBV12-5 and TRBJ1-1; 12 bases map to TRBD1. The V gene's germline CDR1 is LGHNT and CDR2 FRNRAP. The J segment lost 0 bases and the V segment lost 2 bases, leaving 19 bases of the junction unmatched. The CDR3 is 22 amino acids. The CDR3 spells CASGLIDPGQGAPISMNTEAFF. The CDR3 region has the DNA TGTGCTAGTGGTTTGATAGATCCGGGACAGGGGGCTCCTATCTCTATGAACACTGAAGCTTTCTTT.

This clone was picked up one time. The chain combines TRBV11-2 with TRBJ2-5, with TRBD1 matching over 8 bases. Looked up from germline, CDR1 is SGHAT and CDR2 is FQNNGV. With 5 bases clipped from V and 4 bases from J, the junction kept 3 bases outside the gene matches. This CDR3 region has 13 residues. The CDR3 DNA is TGTGCCAGCAGCCAAGACAGGGGAGAGACCCAGTACTTC. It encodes CASSQDRGETQYF.